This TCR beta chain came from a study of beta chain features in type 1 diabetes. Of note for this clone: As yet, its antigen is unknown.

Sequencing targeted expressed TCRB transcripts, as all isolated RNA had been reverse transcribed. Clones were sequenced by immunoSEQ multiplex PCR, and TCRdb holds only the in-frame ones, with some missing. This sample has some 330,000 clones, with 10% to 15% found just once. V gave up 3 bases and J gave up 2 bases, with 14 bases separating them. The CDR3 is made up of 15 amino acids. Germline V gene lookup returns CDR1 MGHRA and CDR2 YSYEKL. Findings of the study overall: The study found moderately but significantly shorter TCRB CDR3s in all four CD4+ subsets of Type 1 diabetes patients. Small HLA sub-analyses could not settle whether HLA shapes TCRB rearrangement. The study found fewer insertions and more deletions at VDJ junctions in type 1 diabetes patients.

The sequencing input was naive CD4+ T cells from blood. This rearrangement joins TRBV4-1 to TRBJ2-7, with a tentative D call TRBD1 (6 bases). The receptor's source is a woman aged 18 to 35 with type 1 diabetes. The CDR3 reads CASSQMGDRTYEQYF. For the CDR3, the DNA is TGCGCCAGCAGCCAGATGGGCGACAGGACCTACGAGCAGTACTTC.